Listed below are T cell receptor beta chains from one sample, sequenced in a study of blood T cell repertoires in COVID-19. The assay was immunoSEQ multiplex PCR, and TCRdb's table has in-frame clones only and misses some. The table lists more than 250,000 clones, roughly 86% of them singletons. Material: peripheral blood. The receptors stem from a young man with active or convalescent COVID-19. Each CDR3 is given with its conserved first and last residue. A D gene is named only where the DNA matches it firmly. Size is stated for part of the rows, as once, few or many counts, or as a class when the clone is expanded.

>TRBV29-1|TRBD2|.|TRBJ2-3
CSALSGGQTDTQYF
TGCAGCGCCCTCAGCGGGGGCCAAACAGATACGCAGTATTTT
>TRBV25-1|.|.|TRBJ1-1
CASNRNTEAFF
TGTGCCAGCAATAGGAACACTGAAGCTTTCTTT
>TRBV6-5|TRBD1|.|TRBJ2-1
CASSRGQGVNEQFF
TGTGCCAGCAGCAGGGGACAGGGGGTGAATGAGCAGTTCTTC
>TRBV28|.|.|TRBJ1-5
CATQLLNQPQHF
TGTGCCACCCAGTTATTGAATCAGCCCCAGCATTTT
>TRBV3-1/TRBV3-2|TRBD1|.|TRBJ2-5
CASSPDRGLETQYF
TGTGCCAGCAGCCCTGACAGGGGGCTGGAGACCCAGTACTTC
>TRBV5-1|.|.|TRBJ2-3
CASSLAGSTDTQYF
TGCGCCAGCAGCTTGGCAGGAAGCACAGATACGCAGTATTTT
>TRBV7-6|.|once|TRBJ2-4
CASSPTQGPNIQYF
TGTGCCAGCAGCCCCACCCAGGGGCCAAACATTCAGTACTTC
>TRBV11-3|.|.|TRBJ1-3
CASSLGGSSGNTIYF
TGTGCCAGCAGCTTGGGCGGGAGCTCTGGAAACACCATATATTTT
>TRBV28|TRBD2|.|TRBJ2-2
CASSLGGTGGQGGELFF
TGTGCCAGCAGTCTCGGTGGGACGGGAGGGCAAGGCGGGGAGCTGTTTTTT
>TRBV24-1|.|.|TRBJ1-2
CATSDSGNYGYTF
TGTGCCACCAGTGATTCAGGGAACTATGGCTACACCTTC
>TRBV5-1|.|.|TRBJ2-1
CASSSGVIVDNEQFF
TGCGCCAGCAGCTCCGGAGTGATTGTCGACAATGAGCAGTTCTTC
>TRBV7-9|.|.|TRBJ2-5
CASSLGGEAQYF
TGTGCCAGCAGCTTAGGAGGGGAGGCCCAGTACTTC
>TRBV29-1|TRBD2|few|TRBJ2-5
CSGGGASGQETQYF
TGCAGCGGGGGAGGGGCTAGCGGACAAGAGACCCAGTACTTC
>TRBV2|.|.|TRBJ2-1
CASSPPRPRDEQFF
TGTGCCAGCAGTCCTCCGCGGCCCCGGGATGAGCAGTTCTTC
>TRBV6-5|TRBD1|.|TRBJ2-1
CASPRDREGEQFF
TGTGCCAGCCCCCGGGACAGGGAGGGTGAGCAGTTCTTC
>TRBV10-3|TRBD2|.|TRBJ2-3
CAITRLAGATDTQYF
TGTGCCATCACCCGACTAGCGGGGGCCACAGATACGCAGTATTTT
>TRBV2|TRBD2|.|TRBJ2-1
CASSEAPLAVSYNEQFF
TGTGCCAGCAGTGAAGCCCCCCTAGCGGTCTCCTACAATGAGCAGTTCTTC
>TRBV19|.|.|TRBJ1-6
CASTKDRNNSPLHF
TGTGCCAGTACTAAAGACAGAAATAATTCACCCCTCCACTTT
>TRBV5-4|.|few|TRBJ2-2
CASSLGTTHTGELFF
TGTGCCAGCAGCTTAGGCACTACCCACACCGGGGAGCTGTTTTTT
>TRBV2|TRBD2|.|TRBJ2-5
CASSERASGGGETQYF
TGTGCCAGCAGTGAAAGGGCTAGCGGGGGTGGGGAGACCCAGTACTTC
>TRBV29-1|.|.|TRBJ1-2
CSVEDQRTANYGYTF
TGCAGCGTTGAAGATCAAAGGACTGCCAACTATGGCTACACCTTC
>TRBV12-2|.|.|TRBJ2-5
CASRLGARGALETQYF
TGTGCAAGTCGCTTAGGCGCGCGGGGGGCCCTGGAGACCCAGTACTTC
>TRBV24-1|TRBD1|.|TRBJ1-2
CATGQGAGYTF
TGTGCCACAGGACAGGGTGCTGGCTACACCTTC
>TRBV3-1/TRBV3-2|TRBD1|.|TRBJ2-4
CASSQSWDRKNIQYF
TGTGCCAGCAGCCAAAGTTGGGACAGAAAAAACATTCAGTACTTC
>TRBV27|.|.|TRBJ1-5
CASRPGISSRPQHF
TGTGCCAGCAGACCCGGTATTTCCTCCCGGCCCCAGCATTTT
>TRBV9|TRBD2|.|TRBJ2-5
CASSRSGAYQETQYF
TGTGCCAGCAGCCGAAGCGGGGCATACCAAGAGACCCAGTACTTC
>TRBV24-1|TRBD1|few|TRBJ1-4
CATSGTGEKLFF
TGTGCCACCAGTGGGACAGGCGAAAAACTGTTTTTT
>TRBV2|TRBD2|.|TRBJ2-1
CASRGLAGVEQFF
TGTGCCAGCAGAGGACTAGCGGGGGTCGAGCAGTTCTTC
>TRBV24-1|.|.|TRBJ2-2
CATSDLIGGLGGTGELFF
TGTGCCACCAGTGATTTGATTGGCGGGTTGGGGGGCACCGGGGAGCTGTTTTTT
>TRBV27|TRBD2|.|TRBJ2-3
CASSLLKREGGTDTQYF
TGTGCCAGCAGTTTATTGAAGCGGGAGGGTGGCACAGATACGCAGTATTTT
>TRBV27|TRBD2|.|TRBJ2-7
CASSFSASGGFNSYEQYF
TGTGCCAGCAGTTTTTCAGCTAGCGGGGGGTTCAACTCCTACGAGCAGTACTTC
>TRBV15|TRBD2|few|TRBJ2-7
CATSIGTSGRGYYEQYF
TGTGCCACCAGCATCGGGACTAGCGGGAGGGGATACTACGAGCAGTACTTC
>TRBV2|TRBD1|.|TRBJ1-4
CASSEGQATEKLFF
TGTGCCAGCAGTGAGGGACAGGCCACTGAAAAACTGTTTTTT
>TRBV9|TRBD2|.|TRBJ2-5
CASSALSTSGQETQYF
TGTGCCAGCAGCGCGCTGTCGACTAGCGGGCAAGAGACCCAGTACTTC
>TRBV10-3|.|.|TRBJ2-7
CASGVVGMNEQYF
TGTGCCTCCGGGGTCGTGGGGATGAACGAGCAGTACTTC
>TRBV7-8|TRBD2|.|TRBJ2-1
CASSPPGLGSHNEQFF
TGTGCCAGCAGCCCGCCGGGACTAGGGTCCCACAATGAGCAGTTCTTC
>TRBV28|.|.|TRBJ1-5
CASLPRTTPYQPQHF
TGTGCCAGCCTCCCCCGTACGACACCTTATCAGCCCCAGCATTTT
>TRBV6-5|.|.|TRBJ2-2
CASSYTTGATGELFF
TGTGCCAGCAGTTACACGACAGGCGCCACCGGGGAGCTGTTTTTT
>TRBV5-1|.|.|TRBJ2-5
CASRRRTLAVQETQYF
TGCGCCAGCAGGAGGCGAACCTTAGCGGTTCAAGAGACCCAGTACTTC
>TRBV9|.|once|TRBJ2-3
CASTPGWGHPGADGTQYF
TGTGCCAGCACCCCAGGATGGGGACATCCAGGGGCCGACGGTACGCAGTATTTT
>TRBV6-2/TRBV6-3|TRBD2|.|TRBJ2-1
CASSYLGLAGYNEQFF
TGTGCCAGCAGTTACCTGGGACTAGCGGGGTACAATGAGCAGTTCTTC
>TRBV6-2/TRBV6-3|TRBD1|few|TRBJ2-7
CASSLDRDHEQYF
TGTGCCAGCAGTTTGGACAGGGACCACGAGCAGTACTTC
>TRBV28|.|.|TRBJ1-6
CASSLDGGGSPLHF
TGTGCCAGCAGTTTAGATGGGGGCGGGTCACCCCTCCACTTT
>TRBV11-3|TRBD1|.|TRBJ2-7
CASSHSLPGQGTYEQYF
TGTGCCAGCAGCCACTCCCTCCCAGGACAGGGTACCTACGAGCAGTACTTC
>TRBV6-2/TRBV6-3|TRBD2|.|TRBJ2-3
CASSQAAGGSITDTQYF
TGTGCCAGCAGCCAGGCAGCGGGGGGTTCCATCACAGATACGCAGTATTTT
>TRBV28|TRBD1|once|TRBJ2-1
CASSDIQGTSYNEQFF
TGTGCCAGCAGTGACATACAGGGGACCTCCTACAATGAGCAGTTCTTC